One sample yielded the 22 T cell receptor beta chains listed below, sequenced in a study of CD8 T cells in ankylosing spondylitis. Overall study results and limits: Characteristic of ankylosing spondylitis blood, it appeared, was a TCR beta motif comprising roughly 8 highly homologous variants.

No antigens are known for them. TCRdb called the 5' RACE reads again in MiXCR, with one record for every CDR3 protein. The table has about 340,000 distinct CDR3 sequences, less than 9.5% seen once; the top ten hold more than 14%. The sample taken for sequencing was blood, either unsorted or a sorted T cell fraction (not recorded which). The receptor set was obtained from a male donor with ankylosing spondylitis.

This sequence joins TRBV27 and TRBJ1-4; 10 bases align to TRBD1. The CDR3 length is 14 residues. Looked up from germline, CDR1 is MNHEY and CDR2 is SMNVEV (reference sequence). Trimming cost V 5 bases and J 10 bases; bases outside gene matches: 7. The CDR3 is CASSVDRGVGKLFF. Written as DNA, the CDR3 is TGTGCCAGCAGTGTGGACAGGGGGGTGGGAAAACTGTTTTTT.

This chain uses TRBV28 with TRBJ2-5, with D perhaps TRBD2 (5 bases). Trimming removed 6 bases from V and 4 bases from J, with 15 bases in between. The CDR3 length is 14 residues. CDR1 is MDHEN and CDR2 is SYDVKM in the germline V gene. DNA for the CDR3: TGTGCCAGCAGAGCGGCCATCACGCGAGAGACCCAGTACTTC. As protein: CASRAAITRETQYF. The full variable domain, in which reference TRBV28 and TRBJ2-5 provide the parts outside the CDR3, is DVKVTQSSRYLVKRTGEKVFLECVQDMDHENMFWYRQDPGLGLRLIYFSYDVKMKEKGDIPEGYSVSREKKERFSLILESASTNQTSMYLCASRAAITRETQYFGPGTRLLVL.

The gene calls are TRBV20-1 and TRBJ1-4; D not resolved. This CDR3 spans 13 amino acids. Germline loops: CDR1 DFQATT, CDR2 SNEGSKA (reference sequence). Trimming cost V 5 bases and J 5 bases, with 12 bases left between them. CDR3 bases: TGCAGTGCTTACCCCGACCCAAATGAAAAACTGTTTTTT. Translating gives CSAYPDPNEKLFF.

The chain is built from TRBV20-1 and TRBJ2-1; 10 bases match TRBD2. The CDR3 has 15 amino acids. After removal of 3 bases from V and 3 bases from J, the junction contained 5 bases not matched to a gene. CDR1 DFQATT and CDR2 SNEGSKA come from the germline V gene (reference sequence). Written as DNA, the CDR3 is TGCAGTGCTAGGGACGCTAGCGGGAGCTACAATGAGCAGTTCTTC. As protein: CSARDASGSYNEQFF.

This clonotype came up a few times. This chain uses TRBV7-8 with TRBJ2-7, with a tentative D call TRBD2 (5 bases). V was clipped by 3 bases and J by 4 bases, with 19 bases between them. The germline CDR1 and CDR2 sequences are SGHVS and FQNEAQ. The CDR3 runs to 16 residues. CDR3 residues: CASSFRDGIRGYEQYF. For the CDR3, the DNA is TGTGCCAGCAGCTTCAGAGACGGGATTCGAGGTTACGAGCAGTACTTC.

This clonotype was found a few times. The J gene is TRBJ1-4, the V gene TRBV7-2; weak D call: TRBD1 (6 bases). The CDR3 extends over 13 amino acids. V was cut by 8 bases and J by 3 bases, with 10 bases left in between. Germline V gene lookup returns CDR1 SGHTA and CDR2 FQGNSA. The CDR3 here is CASGQWANEKLFF. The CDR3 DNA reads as TGTGCCAGCGGACAGTGGGCTAATGAAAAACTGTTTTTT. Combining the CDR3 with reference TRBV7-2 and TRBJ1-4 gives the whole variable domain GAGVSQSPSNKVTEKGKDVELRCDPISGHTALYWYRQSLGQGLEFLIYFQGNSAPDKSGLPSDRFSAERTGGSVSTLTIQRTQQEDSAVYLCASGQWANEKLFFGSGTQLSVL.

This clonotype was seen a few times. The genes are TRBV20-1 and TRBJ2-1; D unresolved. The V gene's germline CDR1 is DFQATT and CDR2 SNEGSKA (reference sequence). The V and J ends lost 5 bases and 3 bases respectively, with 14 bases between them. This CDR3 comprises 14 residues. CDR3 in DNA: TGCAGTGCTCCTCGGGTTCGGAGCTACAATGAGCAGTTCTTC. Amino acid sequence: CSAPRVRSYNEQFF.

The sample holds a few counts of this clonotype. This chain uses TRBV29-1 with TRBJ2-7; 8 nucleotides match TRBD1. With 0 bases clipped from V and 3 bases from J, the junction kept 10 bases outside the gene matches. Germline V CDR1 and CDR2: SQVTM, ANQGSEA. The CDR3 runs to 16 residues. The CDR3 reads CSVEDRDRGRVYEQYF. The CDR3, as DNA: TGCAGCGTTGAAGATAGAGACAGGGGAAGGGTCTACGAGCAGTACTTC.

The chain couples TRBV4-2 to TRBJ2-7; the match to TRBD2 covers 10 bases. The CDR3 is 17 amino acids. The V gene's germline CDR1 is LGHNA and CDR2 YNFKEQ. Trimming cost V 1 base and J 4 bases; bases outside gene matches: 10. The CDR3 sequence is CASSQVLAGAPGYEQYF. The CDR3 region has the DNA TGTGCCAGCAGCCAAGTCCTAGCGGGAGCCCCAGGATACGAGCAGTACTTC.

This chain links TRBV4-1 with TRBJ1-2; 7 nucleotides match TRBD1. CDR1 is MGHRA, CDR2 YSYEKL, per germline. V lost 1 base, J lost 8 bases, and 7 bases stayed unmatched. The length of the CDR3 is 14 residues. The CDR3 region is CASSQGPTGVGYTF. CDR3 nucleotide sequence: TGCGCCAGCAGCCAAGGCCCCACAGGGGTCGGCTACACCTTC.

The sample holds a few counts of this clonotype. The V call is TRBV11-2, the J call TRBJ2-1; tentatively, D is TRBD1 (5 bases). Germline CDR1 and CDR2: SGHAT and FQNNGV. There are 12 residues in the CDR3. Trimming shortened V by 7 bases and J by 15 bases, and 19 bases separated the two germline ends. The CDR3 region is CASTSLGLGGFF. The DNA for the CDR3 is TGTGCCAGCACCTCCCTGGGGCTGGGCGGGTTCTTC. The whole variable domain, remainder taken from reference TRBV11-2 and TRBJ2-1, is EAGVAQSPRYKIIEKRQSVAFWCNPISGHATLYWYQQILGQGPKLLIQFQNNGVVDDSQLPKDRFSAERLKGVDSTLKIQPAKLEDSAVYLCASTSLGLGGFFGPGTRLTVL.

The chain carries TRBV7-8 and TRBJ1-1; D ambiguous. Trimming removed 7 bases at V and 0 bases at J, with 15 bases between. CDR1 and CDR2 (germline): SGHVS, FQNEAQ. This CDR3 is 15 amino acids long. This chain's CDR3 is CASIVWVGLNTEAFF. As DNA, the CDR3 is TGTGCCAGCATCGTGTGGGTGGGCCTGAACACTGAAGCTTTCTTT.

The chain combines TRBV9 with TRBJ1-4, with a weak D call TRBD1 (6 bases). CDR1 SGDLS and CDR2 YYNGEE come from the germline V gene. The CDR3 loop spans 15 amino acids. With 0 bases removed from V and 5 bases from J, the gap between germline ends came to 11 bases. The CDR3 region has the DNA TGTGCCAGCAGCGTAGACAGGGAGGGGAATGAAAAACTGTTTTTT. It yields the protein CASSVDREGNEKLFF.

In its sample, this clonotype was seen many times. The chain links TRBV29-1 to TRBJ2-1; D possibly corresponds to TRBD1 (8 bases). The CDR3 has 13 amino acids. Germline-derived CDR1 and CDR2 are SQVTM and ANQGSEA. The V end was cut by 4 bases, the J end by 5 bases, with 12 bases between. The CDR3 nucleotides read TGCAGCGTTGTACAGGGGGGGGACAATGAGCAGTTCTTC. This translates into CSVVQGGDNEQFF.

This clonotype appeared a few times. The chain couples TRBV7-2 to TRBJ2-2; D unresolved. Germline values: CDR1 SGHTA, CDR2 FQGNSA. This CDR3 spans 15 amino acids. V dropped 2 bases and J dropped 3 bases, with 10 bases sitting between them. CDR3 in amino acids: CASSLMGSYTGELFF. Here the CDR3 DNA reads TGTGCCAGCAGCTTAATGGGCTCCTACACCGGGGAGCTGTTTTTT.

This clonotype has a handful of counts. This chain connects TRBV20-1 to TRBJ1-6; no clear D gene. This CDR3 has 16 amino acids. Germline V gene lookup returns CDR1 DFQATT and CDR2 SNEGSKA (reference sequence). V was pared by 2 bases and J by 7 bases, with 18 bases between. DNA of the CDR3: TGCAGTGCTAGACTGGACGGAGCCTCTTGGAATTCACCCCTCCACTTT. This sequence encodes CSARLDGASWNSPLHF.

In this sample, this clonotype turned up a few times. The CDR3 nucleotides are TGCGCCAGCAGCCTACAGCTCTCTAGCACAGATACGCAGTATTTT. It yields the protein CASSLQLSSTDTQYF. The chain links TRBV5-1 to TRBJ2-3; D remains unclear. V was shortened by 4 bases and J by 0 bases, with 12 bases between the two germline ends. The V gene's germline CDR1 is SGHRS and CDR2 YFSETQ. The CDR3 covers 15 residues.

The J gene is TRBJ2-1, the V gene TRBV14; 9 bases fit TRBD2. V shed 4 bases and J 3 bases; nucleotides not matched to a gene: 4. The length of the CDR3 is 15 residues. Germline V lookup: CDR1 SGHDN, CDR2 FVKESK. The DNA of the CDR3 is TGTGCCAGCAGCCTTCAGCGGGGGGTCTACAATGAGCAGTTCTTC. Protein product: CASSLQRGVYNEQFF.

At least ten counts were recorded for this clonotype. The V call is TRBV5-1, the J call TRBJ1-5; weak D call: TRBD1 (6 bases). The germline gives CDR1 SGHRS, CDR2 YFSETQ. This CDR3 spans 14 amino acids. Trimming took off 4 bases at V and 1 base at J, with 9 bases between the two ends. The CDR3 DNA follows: TGCGCCAGCAGCCCAGGACAGAGCAATCAGCCCCAGCATTTT. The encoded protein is CASSPGQSNQPQHF.

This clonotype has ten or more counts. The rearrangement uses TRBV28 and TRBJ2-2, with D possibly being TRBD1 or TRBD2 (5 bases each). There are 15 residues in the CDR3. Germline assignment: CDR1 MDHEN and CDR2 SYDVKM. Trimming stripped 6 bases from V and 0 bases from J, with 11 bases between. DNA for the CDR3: TGTGCCAGCAGCACCGGGACGGCGAACACCGGGGAGCTGTTTTTT. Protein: CASSTGTANTGELFF.

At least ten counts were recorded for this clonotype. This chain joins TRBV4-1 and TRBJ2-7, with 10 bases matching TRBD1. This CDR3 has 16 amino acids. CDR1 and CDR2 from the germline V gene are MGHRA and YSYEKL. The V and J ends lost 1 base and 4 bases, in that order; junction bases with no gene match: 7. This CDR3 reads CASSQGSGQGLYEQYF. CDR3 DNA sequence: TGCGCCAGCAGCCAAGGTTCGGGACAGGGGTTATACGAGCAGTACTTC.

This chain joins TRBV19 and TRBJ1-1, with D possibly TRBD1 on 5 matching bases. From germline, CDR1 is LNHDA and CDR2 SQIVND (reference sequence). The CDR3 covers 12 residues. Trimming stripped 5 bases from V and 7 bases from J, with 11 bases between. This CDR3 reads CASSPPRGEAFF. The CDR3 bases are TGTGCCAGTAGTCCTCCAAGGGGTGAAGCTTTCTTT.